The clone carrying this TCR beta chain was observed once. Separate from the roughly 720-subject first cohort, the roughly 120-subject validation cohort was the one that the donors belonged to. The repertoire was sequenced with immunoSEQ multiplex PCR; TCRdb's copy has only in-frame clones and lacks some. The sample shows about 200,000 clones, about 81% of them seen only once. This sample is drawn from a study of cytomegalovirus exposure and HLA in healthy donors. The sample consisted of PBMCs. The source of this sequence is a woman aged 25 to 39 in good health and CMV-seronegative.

The CDR3 DNA reads TGTGCCAGCAGCTTACGGGGGACGGACGAGCAGTACTTC. Encoded protein: CASSLRGTDEQYF. This chain joins TRBV7-9 and TRBJ2-7; a possible D gene is TRBD2 (6 bases). Germline loops: CDR1 SEHNR, CDR2 FQNEAQ (reference sequence). V was trimmed by 2 bases and J by 5 bases, leaving 10 bases between them. The CDR3 contains 13 residues.